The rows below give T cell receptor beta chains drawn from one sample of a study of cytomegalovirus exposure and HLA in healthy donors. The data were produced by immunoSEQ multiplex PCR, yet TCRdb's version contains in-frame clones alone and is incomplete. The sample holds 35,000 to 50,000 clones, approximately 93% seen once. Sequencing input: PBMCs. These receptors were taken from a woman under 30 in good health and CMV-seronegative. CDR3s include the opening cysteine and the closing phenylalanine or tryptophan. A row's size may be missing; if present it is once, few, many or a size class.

CASSLRGQGAMPSNQPQHF,TRBV7-6,TRBJ1-5,NA
CASSPGQGNIQYF,TRBV5-1,TRBJ2-4,NA
CASSVAPITGANVLTF,TRBV9,TRBJ2-6,NA
CASSIIGLAGGNNEQFF,TRBV19,TRBJ2-1,NA
CASSLSGTSGDTQYF,TRBV27,TRBJ2-3,NA
CASSPHWTGPSSYEQYF,TRBV5-4,TRBJ2-7,NA
CASSLGGEGNYGYTF,TRBV5-1,TRBJ1-2,NA
CASKRQGRTYEQYF,TRBV27,TRBJ2-7,once
CASSLTGVSPLHF,TRBV7-2,TRBJ1-6,NA
CASSGTSSTDTQYF,TRBV6-4,TRBJ2-3,NA
CASSTIGTGPYEQYF,TRBV6-1,TRBJ2-7,NA
CASSEDQILGPRGDEQFF,TRBV4-1,TRBJ2-1,NA
CASRGTSGKGETQYF,TRBV28,TRBJ2-5,once
CASSPIRGLYNEQFF,TRBV11-2,TRBJ2-1,few
CASSEYRGTSDTQYF,TRBV2,TRBJ2-3,once
CASSFNYEKLFF,TRBV27,TRBJ1-4,NA
CATSLSDFYEQYF,TRBV15,TRBJ2-7,NA
CSVRSGSSTDTQYF,TRBV29-1,TRBJ2-3,NA
CASSVGLASTGELFF,TRBV6-1,TRBJ2-2,NA
CASSLRQKNSPLHF,TRBV27,TRBJ1-6,NA
CASSWTGAGTDTQYF,TRBV6-4,TRBJ2-3,NA
CASSPPSGSSYNEQFF,TRBV18,TRBJ2-1,NA
CSVEGTVNEAFF,TRBV29-1,TRBJ1-1,NA
CASSRTASNNSPLHF,TRBV18,TRBJ1-6,NA
CASSPTRLAGGDEQFF,TRBV7-8,TRBJ2-1,NA
CASSFRGSQPQHF,TRBV19,TRBJ1-5,NA
CASSWDSSISGANVLTF,TRBV27,TRBJ2-6,NA
CASSPPVSTDTQYF,TRBV18,TRBJ2-3,NA
CASSTHLGGEINQPQHF,TRBV21-1,TRBJ1-5,NA
CASSERAGVSYEQYF,TRBV6-4,TRBJ2-7,few
CASSSAGRGYTF,TRBV25-1,TRBJ1-2,NA
CASSPPLAGGIDTQYF,TRBV18,TRBJ2-3,NA
CASSQRQDLLPGELFF,TRBV27,TRBJ2-2,NA
CASSFRVDSYEQYF,TRBV7-2,TRBJ2-7,NA
CASSLRDSPWETQYF,TRBV18,TRBJ2-5,once
CASSLPPSGVGGEQYF,TRBV27,TRBJ2-7,once
CATKTVNQPQHF,TRBV6-1,TRBJ1-5,NA
CASSTPSNEQYF,TRBV6-5,TRBJ2-7,NA
CASRRPGDVNTEAFF,TRBV5-1,TRBJ1-1,NA
CASRTGFNTGELFF,TRBV6-4,TRBJ2-2,NA
CASSQEAWGHQPEAFF,TRBV4-1,TRBJ1-1,NA
CATSTELAGAHEQYF,TRBV15,TRBJ2-7,NA
CASSSPSGGGTDTQYF,TRBV7-9,TRBJ2-3,NA
CASSLQLDEQYF,TRBV5-1,TRBJ2-7,few
CASSTGGVEAFF,TRBV10-2,TRBJ1-1,NA
CAWSVSGVGYGYTF,TRBV30,TRBJ1-2,NA
CASSRGPDNTEAFF,TRBV4-2,TRBJ1-1,NA
CASSSGLAGAEEQYF,TRBV28,TRBJ2-7,NA
CASSDDVGAPATNEKLFF,TRBV25-1,TRBJ1-4,NA
CASSELGAVYNEQFF,TRBV6-1,TRBJ2-1,NA
CASSLGEGSYNEQFF,TRBV5-6,TRBJ2-1,NA
CASSPGLVEFTQQYF,TRBV5-6,TRBJ2-7,once
CAERRGQYEQYF,TRBV2,TRBJ2-7,NA
CASSIGLRTGANVLTF,TRBV19,TRBJ2-6,NA
CATTGSGKNIQYF,TRBV28,TRBJ2-4,NA
CASIKGLPNRETQYF,TRBV6-6,TRBJ2-5,NA
CASSSRGKLFF,TRBV7-2,TRBJ1-4,NA
CASTTNTEAFF,TRBV6-5,TRBJ1-1,NA
CASSLGSGDRGLHEQYF,TRBV5-5,TRBJ2-7,NA
CASSLSAGGSGANVLTF,TRBV7-3,TRBJ2-6,NA